Shown below are 18 T cell receptor beta chains from a single sample sequenced in a study of cytomegalovirus exposure and HLA in healthy donors. The PCR ran on 60 Vbeta and 13 Jbeta primers. Measured with immunoSEQ multiplex PCR; TCRdb has only the in-frame clones, and not every one. The sample contains 200,000 to 300,000 clones, about 88% of which appear only once. Sequenced material: PBMCs. These receptors came from a girl aged 2 to 10 in good health and CMV-seronegative.

This chain's CDR3 is CASSPGDRGLTYEQYF. CDR3 in DNA: TGTGCCAGCAGCCCTGGGGACAGGGGGCTAACCTACGAGCAGTACTTC. This chain joins TRBV5-6 and TRBJ2-7; 12 bases are a match to TRBD1. J gave up 2 bases and V 4 bases, and 7 bases lay outside the gene matches. The CDR3 is made up of 16 amino acids. The V gene's germline CDR1 is SGHDT and CDR2 YYEEEE.

Notes on this clone: One end of the junction fails to match germline, which may point to a read error. J is TRBJ1-3 and V is TRBV5-1, with a weak D call TRBD1 (5 bases). Germline lookup yields CDR1 SGHRS and CDR2 YFSETQ. The CDR3 sequence is 16 residues long. This CDR3 is CASSPGTPGYGDTIYF. The CDR3 region has the DNA TGCGCCAGCAGCCCTGGGACTCCTGGGTATGGAGACACCATATATTTT.

This clone has a handful of counts. The chain links TRBV4-1 to TRBJ2-7; 7 nucleotides line up with TRBD1. With 0 bases clipped from V and 5 bases from J, the junction kept 4 bases outside the gene matches. Germline V lookup: CDR1 MGHRA, CDR2 YSYEKL. CDR3 length: 14 amino acids. The CDR3 is CASSQDPTGDEQYF. The CDR3 DNA follows: TGCGCCAGCAGCCAAGACCCCACAGGGGACGAGCAGTACTTC.

This clone appeared a single time. This chain connects TRBV2 to TRBJ2-5; D unclear. The CDR3 runs 14 residues. V shed 2 bases and J shed 1 base, with 8 bases lying between them. The V gene's germline CDR1 is SNHLY and CDR2 FYNNEI. The CDR3 spells CASSETPGQETQYF. The CDR3 coding sequence is TGTGCCAGCAGTGAAACCCCAGGCCAAGAGACCCAGTACTTC.

The rearrangement links TRBV29-1 to TRBJ2-3; 12 bases agree with TRBD2. The junction had 1 base not matched to a gene; V was cut back by 7 bases and J by 8 bases. The CDR3 extends over 11 amino acids. Looked up from germline, CDR1 is SQVTM and CDR2 is ANQGSEA. CDR3 nucleotides: TGCAGCGAACTAGCGGGGGGTACGCAGTATTTT. This codes for CSELAGGTQYF.

This chain joins TRBV12-2 and TRBJ2-7; TRBD2 was called by the table and not checked on the DNA. TRBV12-2 is a pseudogene locus. The length of the CDR3 is 17 residues. In DNA, the CDR3 is TGTGCAAGTCGCTTACGACTAGCGGGGGCCCACTCCTACGAGCAGTACTTC. This encodes CASRLRLAGAHSYEQYF.

This sequence joins TRBV2 and TRBJ2-6, with D uncertain. V dropped 3 bases and J dropped 3 bases, with 21 bases sitting between them. This CDR3 comprises 19 residues. Per the germline V gene, CDR1 is SNHLY and CDR2 is FYNNEI. This CDR3 is CASSERGPQRLFGANVLTF. The CDR3, as DNA: TGTGCCAGCAGTGAGCGAGGTCCCCAGAGACTCTTTGGGGCCAACGTCCTGACTTTC.

The chain uses TRBV5-6 and TRBJ2-1; 7 positions agree with TRBD2. The CDR3 spans 15 residues. Unmatched junction bases numbered 4, after V lost 4 bases and J lost 0 bases. Germline V lookup: CDR1 SGHDT, CDR2 YYEEEE. DNA of the CDR3: TGTGCCAGCAGCCGGTGGGGGGGCTCCTACAATGAGCAGTTCTTC. Translation gives CASSRWGGSYNEQFF.

Concerning this clone: One end of the junction fails to match germline, which may point to a read error. This chain uses TRBV4-2 with TRBJ1-2; D gene uncertain. CDR1 and CDR2 (germline): LGHNA, YNFKEQ. The CDR3 covers 12 residues. The CDR3 spells CASSQDNNGYTF. The CDR3 DNA follows: TGTGCCAGCAGCCAAGATAACAATGGCTACACCTTC.

This clone was observed a single time. J is TRBJ2-3 and V is TRBV4-2; tentatively, D is TRBD2 (7 bases). In germline, CDR1 is LGHNA, CDR2 YNFKEQ. The CDR3 has 15 residues. V was trimmed by 1 base and J by 4 bases, leaving 12 bases between them. The CDR3 loop reads CASSQAGGGADTQYF. The CDR3 nucleotides are TGTGCCAGCAGCCAAGCGGGGGGCGGGGCAGATACGCAGTATTTT.

The rearrangement joins TRBV15 to TRBJ2-7; 10 positions match TRBD2. Looked up from germline, CDR1 is LNHNV and CDR2 is YYDKDF (reference sequence). V was pared by 0 bases and J by 5 bases, with 4 bases of the junction left unmatched. This CDR3 is built from 15 residues. CDR3 sequence: CATSRDWLAGDEQYF. The CDR3, as DNA: TGTGCCACCAGCAGAGATTGGCTAGCGGGGGACGAGCAGTACTTC.

This chain connects TRBV19 to TRBJ2-7, with a possible D match to TRBD2 (6 bases). CDR1 and CDR2 (germline): LNHDA, SQIVND (reference sequence). The V and J ends lost 6 bases and 1 base respectively, with 22 bases between them. There are 17 residues in the CDR3. The chain's CDR3 is CASSLNRRRRGSYEQYF. The DNA of the CDR3 is TGTGCCAGTAGCCTTAACAGGCGGAGGAGGGGATCCTACGAGCAGTACTTC.

The chain combines TRBV6-5 with TRBJ1-6; 11 bases fit TRBD1. The CDR3 is 16 amino acids. CDR1 and CDR2 from the germline V gene are MNHEY and SVGAGI. Unmatched junction bases numbered 3, after V lost 2 bases and J lost 6 bases. CDR3 sequence: CASSYTGQGGNSPLHF. CDR3 coding DNA: TGTGCCAGCAGTTACACGGGACAGGGGGGTAATTCACCCCTCCACTTT.

J is TRBJ2-5 and V is TRBV6-6; D is possibly TRBD1 (5 bases). The germline V and J ends were trimmed by 4 bases and 5 bases, with 14 bases remaining between them. The CDR3 loop spans 14 amino acids. Germline-derived CDR1 and CDR2 are MNHNY and SVGAGI (reference sequence). The CDR3, as DNA: TGTGCCAGCAGTTTATCAGGGTATGGCGAGACCCAGTACTTC. As protein: CASSLSGYGETQYF.

This clone was seen a single time. J is TRBJ1-5 and V is TRBV10-2; D is possibly TRBD1 (6 bases). V was clipped by 4 bases and J by 5 bases, with 9 bases between them. CDR3 length equals 13 residues. Germline V gene sequence: CDR1 WSHSY, CDR2 SAAADI. The CDR3: CASSVGGDQPQHF. CDR3 DNA: TGCGCCAGCAGTGTTGGGGGCGATCAGCCCCAGCATTTT.

The rearrangement joins TRBV7-6 to TRBJ2-7; TRBD2 aligns across 12 bases. In germline, CDR1 is SGHVS, CDR2 FNYEAQ. The CDR3 length is 16 residues. V gave up 4 bases and J gave up 0 bases; unmatched junction bases: 4. CDR3 residues: CASSSSSGRGSYEQYF. The CDR3 DNA sequence: TGTGCCAGCAGCTCTTCTAGCGGGAGGGGCTCCTACGAGCAGTACTTC.

The genes are TRBV7-9 and TRBJ1-2; 10 positions match TRBD1. The CDR3 spans 13 residues. Germline CDR1 is SEHNR and CDR2 is FQNEAQ (reference sequence). V was clipped by 5 bases and J by 6 bases; unmatched bases: 3. The CDR3: CASSTGTGDGYTF. CDR3 DNA: TGTGCCAGCAGCACCGGGACAGGGGATGGCTACACCTTC.

This clone was seen only once. The junction shows a germline mismatch at one end, possibly a read error. The chain carries TRBV7-9 and TRBJ2-7, with D perhaps TRBD1 or TRBD2 (6 bases each). The CDR3 length is 14 residues. The germline V gene encodes CDR1 SEHNR and CDR2 FQNEAQ (reference sequence). CDR3 DNA: TGTTCCAGCAGCTTAGGGGGGCCCCACTACGAGCAGTACTTC. Its translation: CSSSLGGPHYEQYF.